Presented here are 28 T cell receptor beta chains from one specimen sequenced in a study of T-cell reconstitution after alpha-beta-depleted transplantation in children. It was with unique molecular identifiers that the TCRbeta library was prepared. TCRdb passed the PCR reads through MiXCR, listing each CDR3 protein once. Of about 90,000 distinct CDR3 sequences in the sample, about a sixth were seen once. The source was PBMCs, mostly from graft donor cells, collected 180 days after TCRalphabeta/CD19-depleted stem cell transplant. These TCRs come from a male patient aged 2-15 years who had a stem cell transplant for acute lymphoblastic leukemia, so the T cells may come from the graft donor.

This clonotype was seen a few times. The chain is built from TRBV3-1 and TRBJ2-5; 9 nucleotides line up with TRBD1. There are 13 residues in the CDR3. CDR1 LGHDT and CDR2 YNNKEL come from the germline V gene (reference sequence). V was clipped by 8 bases and J by 3 bases; unmatched bases: 4. CDR3 coding DNA: TGTGCCAGCGAACGACAGGGGGAAGAGACCCAGTACTTC. Protein sequence: CASERQGEETQYF.

This clonotype showed up just a few times. This chain links TRBV3-1 with TRBJ2-2, with D possibly matching TRBD2 (6 bases). The CDR3 is made up of 14 amino acids. V lost 3 bases and J lost 4, with 9 bases in between. Germline lookup yields CDR1 LGHDT and CDR2 YNNKEL (reference sequence). CDR3 amino acids: CASSQGGRTGELFF. Here the CDR3 DNA reads TGTGCCAGCAGCCAGGGGGGACGCACCGGGGAGCTGTTTTTT. Filled out from reference TRBV3-1 and TRBJ2-2, the complete variable domain reads DTAVSQTPKYLVTQMGNDKSIKCEQNLGHDTMYWYKQDSKKFLKIMFSYNNKELIINETVPNRFSPKSPDKAHLNLHINSLELGDSAVYFCASSQGGRTGELFFGEGSRLTVL.

This clonotype was seen a handful of times. The chain employs TRBV29-1 and TRBJ2-1, with 8 bases fitting TRBD2. Germline V gives CDR1 SQVTM, CDR2 ANQGSEA. With V trimmed by 6 bases and J by 9 bases, 10 bases remained unmatched. There are 13 residues in the CDR3. The CDR3 nucleotides are TGCAGCGTGGCGAGGACTAGCCCGGGTGAGCAGTTCTTC. Its protein is CSVARTSPGEQFF.

Ten or more counts support this clonotype. The CDR3 DNA is TGTGCCAGCAGCTTAGCGCCGGGGATCTATGGCTACACCTTC. This sequence encodes CASSLAPGIYGYTF. The gene calls are TRBV7-8 and TRBJ1-2; no firm D call. Trimming shortened V by 0 bases and J by 4 bases, and 9 bases separated the two germline ends. Germline CDR1 and CDR2: SGHVS and FQNEAQ. The CDR3 totals 14 residues.

This chain joins TRBV5-1 and TRBJ2-2, with 7 bases aligning to TRBD1. In germline, CDR1 is SGHRS, CDR2 YFSETQ. V shed 3 bases, J shed 4 bases, and the junction held 9 bases outside the gene matches. This CDR3 comprises 16 residues. CDR3 nucleotide sequence: TGCGCCAGCAGCTCTCTTGGACAGGACCGCACCGGGGAGCTGTTTTTT. It encodes CASSSLGQDRTGELFF. Supplemented by reference TRBV5-1 and TRBJ2-2, the full variable domain reads KAGVTQTPRYLIKTRGQQVTLSCSPISGHRSVSWYQQTPGQGLQFLFEYFSETQRNKGNFPGRFSGRQFSNSRSEMNVSTLELGDSALYLCASSSLGQDRTGELFFGEGSRLTVL.

CDR3 in DNA: TGTGCCAGCAGCTTGACAGGGGGCAACACCGGGGAGCTGTTTTTT. Its protein is CASSLTGGNTGELFF. The genes are TRBV7-6 and TRBJ2-2, with 10 bases lining up with TRBD1. Trimming removed 3 bases from V and 2 bases from J; junction bases left unmatched: 0. The CDR3 totals 15 residues. Looked up from germline, CDR1 is SGHVS and CDR2 is FNYEAQ.

This rearrangement joins TRBV5-6 to TRBJ2-7; D perhaps matches TRBD2 (5 bases). Germline CDR1 is SGHDT and CDR2 is YYEEEE. V was shortened by 0 bases and J by 4 bases, with 8 bases between the two germline ends. The CDR3 spans 13 residues. The CDR3 sequence: CASSLARRYEQYF. The CDR3 DNA reads TGTGCCAGCAGCTTGGCCCGGAGGTACGAGCAGTACTTC.

The chain joins TRBV7-9 to TRBJ1-3; D is unclear. In germline, CDR1 is SEHNR, CDR2 FQNEAQ (reference sequence). V was clipped by 4 bases and J by 2 bases, with 12 bases between them. This CDR3 has 15 amino acids. The CDR3 region is CASSSGRGTGNTIYF. DNA for the CDR3: TGTGCCAGCAGCTCTGGACGTGGGACTGGAAACACCATATATTTT.

A few counts support this clonotype. The chain couples TRBV7-9 to TRBJ1-1; the D gene is possibly TRBD1 (5 bases). The germline V gene encodes CDR1 SEHNR and CDR2 FQNEAQ (reference sequence). This CDR3 spans 14 amino acids. V was cut by 1 base and J by 3 bases, with 9 bases left in between. The CDR3 region has the DNA TGTGCCAGCAGCTTAGAGGGGTGGGACACTGAAGCTTTCTTT. Its protein product is CASSLEGWDTEAFF.

The genes are TRBV2 and TRBJ2-2; D might be TRBD1 (6 bases). Germline V CDR1 and CDR2: SNHLY, FYNNEI. CDR3 length equals 15 residues. The V end lost 5 bases, the J end lost 2 bases, and 12 bases lay between the germline ends. As DNA, the CDR3 is TGTGCCAGCAGTACCCAGGGGCGCAACACCGGGGAGCTGTTTTTT. Protein product: CASSTQGRNTGELFF.

The rearrangement links TRBV18 to TRBJ1-6; the D is unclear. Germline CDR1 KGHSH, CDR2 LQKENI. CDR3 size: 15 residues. The V and J ends lost 3 bases and 2 bases respectively, with 8 bases between them. The CDR3 DNA reads as TGTGCCAGCTCACCGTCCGGACCCTATAATTCACCCCTCCACTTT. Protein: CASSPSGPYNSPLHF.

In this sample, this clonotype turned up many times. The chain couples TRBV12-3 or TRBV12-4 to TRBJ2-3; maybe TRBD1 (6 bases). The CDR3 runs to 12 residues. Trimming took 3 bases from V and 10 from J, leaving 11 bases between them. This CDR3 reads CASSFRTGSQYF. The CDR3, as DNA: TGTGCCAGCAGTTTTCGTACAGGGTCGCAGTATTTT.

This clonotype was seen repeatedly, ten times or more. The chain recombines TRBV6-1 with TRBJ1-3, with TRBD1 matching 9 bases. CDR1 MNHNS and CDR2 SASEGT come from the germline V gene. The CDR3 loop spans 13 amino acids. V was clipped by 10 bases and J by 4 bases; unmatched bases: 5. The CDR3 nucleotides read TGTGCCACGCGGACAGGGGCGGGAAACACCATATATTTT. It codes for CATRTGAGNTIYF.

With regard to this clonotype: Germline is not matched at one junction end, which may reflect a read error. The chain combines TRBV20-1 with TRBJ2-3, with 9 bases identical to TRBD1. The germline CDR1 and CDR2 sequences are DFQATT and SNEGSKA (reference sequence). This CDR3 is 10 amino acids long. This CDR3 is CSASLRDRDF. DNA of the CDR3: TGCAGTGCTAGCCTGAGGGACAGGGATTTT.

The rearrangement uses TRBV18 and TRBJ2-5, with D perhaps TRBD2 (5 bases). The length of the CDR3 is 12 residues. Germline V gene sequence: CDR1 KGHSH, CDR2 LQKENI. V was cut by 5 bases and J by 5 bases, with 9 bases left in between. This chain's CDR3 is CASSSRGETQYF. In DNA, the CDR3 is TGTGCCAGCTCATCCAGAGGGGAGACCCAGTACTTC.

This clonotype came up a few times. The rearrangement links TRBV6-5 to TRBJ1-3; 9 bases are a match to TRBD1. Germline V gene sequence: CDR1 MNHEY, CDR2 SVGAGI. The trim removed 6 bases at V and 4 bases at J, leaving 7 bases unmatched. The CDR3 runs to 15 residues. The DNA for the CDR3 is TGTGCCAGCAGGCGGGACAGGGAAACAGGAAACACCATATATTTT. Translation: CASRRDRETGNTIYF.

This clonotype came up a few times. The chain uses TRBV12-3 or TRBV12-4 and TRBJ2-7; D perhaps matches TRBD1 (5 bases). The ends were cut back, 2 bases at V and 6 bases at J, with 11 bases in the middle. The CDR3 has 13 amino acids. CDR3 region: CASSLTRDGEQYF. CDR3 nucleotide sequence: TGTGCCAGCAGTTTAACCAGGGATGGCGAGCAGTACTTC.

The chain employs TRBV18 and TRBJ2-7; perhaps TRBD1 as D (5 bases). CDR1 and CDR2 from the germline V gene are KGHSH and LQKENI. This CDR3 is 14 amino acids long. V lost 3 bases and J lost 2, with 11 bases in between. The CDR3 DNA reads TGTGCCAGCTCACCCGCCAGGGAACCCTACGAGCAGTACTTC. Protein: CASSPAREPYEQYF.

This clonotype was counted between two and nine times. This chain links TRBV5-1 with TRBJ2-5; 11 bases align to TRBD1. J was trimmed by 4 bases and V by 0 bases; bases with no gene match: 8. This CDR3 comprises 17 residues. In germline, CDR1 is SGHRS, CDR2 YFSETQ. In DNA form, the CDR3 reads TGCGCCAGCAGCTTGGGGGCCTGGGACAGGGGGGCAGAGACCCAGTACTTC. The encoded protein is CASSLGAWDRGAETQYF. Filled out from reference TRBV5-1 and TRBJ2-5, the complete variable domain reads KAGVTQTPRYLIKTRGQQVTLSCSPISGHRSVSWYQQTPGQGLQFLFEYFSETQRNKGNFPGRFSGRQFSNSRSEMNVSTLELGDSALYLCASSLGAWDRGAETQYFGPGTRLLVL.

The sample holds a few counts of this clonotype. The chain links TRBV7-6 to TRBJ2-3, with TRBD2 matching 11 bases. The CDR3 has 17 residues. Germline CDR1 is SGHVS and CDR2 is FNYEAQ. J was trimmed by 4 bases and V by 3 bases; bases with no gene match: 9. The CDR3 DNA follows: TGTGCCAGCAGCTTTAGGCTGCTAGCGGGGGGCCCAGATACGCAGTATTTT. Protein product: CASSFRLLAGGPDTQYF.

Only a few counts were recorded for this clonotype. The CDR3 bases are TGCAGTGCTAGTTTGGGGAGAGGGGGCAATTCACCCCTCCACTTT. Protein sequence: CSASLGRGGNSPLHF. The chain has TRBV20-1 and TRBJ1-6, with 7 bases matching TRBD1. Germline CDR1 reads DFQATT; CDR2 reads SNEGSKA (reference sequence). V shed 3 bases, J shed 7 bases, and the junction held 9 bases outside the gene matches. CDR3 length equals 15 residues.

This clonotype was picked up a small number of times. This chain links TRBV11-2 with TRBJ1-2; TRBD1 might be the D (6 bases). The CDR3 has 17 residues. The V end was cut by 0 bases, the J end by 4 bases, with 18 bases between. In germline, CDR1 is SGHAT, CDR2 FQNNGV. The CDR3 loop is CASSLEHSTGPTYGYTF. DNA for the CDR3: TGTGCCAGCAGCTTAGAGCATAGCACAGGGCCCACCTATGGCTACACCTTC. The full variable domain, completed using reference TRBV11-2 and TRBJ1-2, is EAGVAQSPRYKIIEKRQSVAFWCNPISGHATLYWYQQILGQGPKLLIQFQNNGVVDDSQLPKDRFSAERLKGVDSTLKIQPAKLEDSAVYLCASSLEHSTGPTYGYTFGSGTRLTVV.

The genes are TRBV10-3 and TRBJ2-1; TRBD2 agrees at 8 bases. The trim removed 5 bases at V and 5 bases at J, leaving 8 bases unmatched. This CDR3 contains 15 residues. Per the germline V gene, CDR1 is ENHRY and CDR2 is SYGVKD. Written as DNA, the CDR3 is TGTGCCATCAGTTTCCCGGGACTAGTGGACAATGAGCAGTTCTTC. Encoded protein: CAISFPGLVDNEQFF.

The chain is built from TRBV12-3 or TRBV12-4 and TRBJ2-3; no clear D gene. The CDR3 runs to 14 residues. V lost 5 bases, J lost 1 base, and 10 bases lay in between. The chain's CDR3 is CASSVYMRTDTQYF. The DNA of the CDR3 is TGTGCCAGCAGTGTTTACATGCGCACAGATACGCAGTATTTT.

This clonotype was seen a few times. The genes are TRBV10-1 and TRBJ2-1; D may correspond to TRBD1 or TRBD2 (5 bases each). CDR3 length equals 16 residues. V gave up 3 bases and J gave up 0 bases, with 12 bases separating them. Germline assignment: CDR1 WNHNN and CDR2 SYGVQD (reference sequence). CDR3: CASSETWDLSYNEQFF. CDR3 DNA sequence: TGCGCCAGCAGTGAAACCTGGGACCTCTCCTACAATGAGCAGTTCTTC.

The V gene is TRBV7-2, the J gene TRBJ2-1; D perhaps matches TRBD1 (6 bases). V was pared by 3 bases and J by 2 bases, with 8 bases between. Germline CDR1 reads SGHTA; CDR2 reads FQGNSA. The CDR3 sequence is 14 residues long. The DNA of the CDR3 is TGTGCCAGCAGCTTTTGGACAGCCTACAATGAGCAGTTCTTC. This encodes CASSFWTAYNEQFF.

The chain is built from TRBV7-2 and TRBJ2-7; D is possibly TRBD1 or TRBD2 (5 bases each). CDR1 SGHTA and CDR2 FQGNSA come from the germline V gene. This CDR3 region has 15 residues. Trimming removed 4 bases at V and 0 bases at J, with 13 bases between. The CDR3 loop reads CASSSLGTASYEQYF. In nucleotides, the CDR3 is TGTGCCAGCAGCTCTCTCGGGACGGCCTCCTACGAGCAGTACTTC. Full variable domain (missing parts from reference TRBV7-2 and TRBJ2-7): GAGVSQSPSNKVTEKGKDVELRCDPISGHTALYWYRQSLGQGLEFLIYFQGNSAPDKSGLPSDRFSAERTGGSVSTLTIQRTQQEDSAVYLCASSSLGTASYEQYFGPGTRLTVT.

The chain combines TRBV15 with TRBJ2-2; D unresolved. The V end was cut by 2 bases, the J end by 11 bases, with 9 bases between. CDR3 length equals 12 residues. Germline loops: CDR1 LNHNV, CDR2 YYDKDF (reference sequence). The CDR3 is CATSRPTTELFF. The CDR3 DNA follows: TGTGCCACCAGCAGACCAACTACCGAGCTGTTTTTT.